Given below is one T cell receptor (beta chain) in context. The table came from immunoSEQ multiplex PCR; TCRdb's copy has only in-frame clones and leaves some out. This table has approximately 44,000 clones, approximately 90% appearing once. These data come from a study of T cell changes during pregnancy in multiple sclerosis. Looked up from germline, CDR1 is LGHNA and CDR2 is YSLEER. The CDR3 is 14 amino acids. V shed 1 base and J shed 3 bases, with 9 bases lying between them. This specimen was CD4+ T cells from peripheral blood mononuclear cells, taken before pregnancy. The genes are TRBV4-3 and TRBJ1-1; D remains unclear. This receptor was obtained from a female donor with multiple sclerosis, enrolled in a pregnancy study. CDR3 DNA: TGCGCCAGCAGCCAAGGGGTGGGCCACACTGAAGCTTTCTTT. Translating gives CASSQGVGHTEAFF.